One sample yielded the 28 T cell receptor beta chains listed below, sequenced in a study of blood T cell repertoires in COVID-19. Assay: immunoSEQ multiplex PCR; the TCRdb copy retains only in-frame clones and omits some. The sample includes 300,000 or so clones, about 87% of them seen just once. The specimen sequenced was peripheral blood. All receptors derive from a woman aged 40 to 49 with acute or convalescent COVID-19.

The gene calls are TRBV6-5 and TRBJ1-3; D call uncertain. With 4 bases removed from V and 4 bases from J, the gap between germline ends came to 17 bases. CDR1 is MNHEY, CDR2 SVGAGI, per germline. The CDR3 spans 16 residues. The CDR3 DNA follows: TGTGCCAGCAGTTTAGGATGGAGGGCGAAAGGAAACACCATATATTTT. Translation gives CASSLGWRAKGNTIYF.

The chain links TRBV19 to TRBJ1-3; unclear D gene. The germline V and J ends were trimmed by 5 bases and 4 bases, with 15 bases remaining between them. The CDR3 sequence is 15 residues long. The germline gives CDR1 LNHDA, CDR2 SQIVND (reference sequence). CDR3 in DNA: TGTGCCAGTAGTTCCTTGATTGGCTTGGGAAACACCATATATTTT. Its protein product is CASSSLIGLGNTIYF.

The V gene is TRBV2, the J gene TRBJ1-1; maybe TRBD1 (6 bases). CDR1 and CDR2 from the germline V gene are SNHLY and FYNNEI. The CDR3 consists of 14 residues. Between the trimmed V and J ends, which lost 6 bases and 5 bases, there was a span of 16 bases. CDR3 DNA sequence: TGTGCCAGCAGCGGGGGGCCCGGGGGAACTGAAGCTTTCTTT. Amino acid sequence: CASSGGPGGTEAFF.

The DNA of the CDR3 is TGTGCCAGCAGCCCTGGGACATTTTATAGCAATCAGCCCCAGCATTTT. Its protein is CASSPGTFYSNQPQHF. The gene calls are TRBV7-6 and TRBJ1-5, with D perhaps matching TRBD1 (6 bases). Germline assignment: CDR1 SGHVS and CDR2 FNYEAQ. V lost 5 bases to trimming and J lost 0 bases, with 14 bases between them. This CDR3 comprises 16 residues.

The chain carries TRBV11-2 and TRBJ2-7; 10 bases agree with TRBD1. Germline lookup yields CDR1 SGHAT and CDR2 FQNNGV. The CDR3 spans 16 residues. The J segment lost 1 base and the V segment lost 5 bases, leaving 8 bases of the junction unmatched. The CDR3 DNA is TGTGCCAGCAGCCTCATGGGGGGACAGGGGTCCTACGAGCAGTACGTC. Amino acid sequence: CASSLMGGQGSYEQYV.

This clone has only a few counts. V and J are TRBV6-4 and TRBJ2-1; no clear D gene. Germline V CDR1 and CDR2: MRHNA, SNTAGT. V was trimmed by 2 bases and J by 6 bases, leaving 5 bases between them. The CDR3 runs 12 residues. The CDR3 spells CASSDSINEQFF. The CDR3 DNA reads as TGTGCCAGCAGTGACAGCATCAATGAGCAGTTCTTC.

In nucleotides, the CDR3 is TGTGCCAGCAGCTTCAGGACTAGCGGGGGGGGAACAGATACGCAGTATTTT. Translated: CASSFRTSGGGTDTQYF. V and J are TRBV5-4 and TRBJ2-3; 15 bases match TRBD2. Trimming removed 2 bases from V and 3 bases from J; junction bases left unmatched: 4. Germline assignment: CDR1 SGHNT and CDR2 YYREEE (reference sequence). The CDR3 covers 17 residues.

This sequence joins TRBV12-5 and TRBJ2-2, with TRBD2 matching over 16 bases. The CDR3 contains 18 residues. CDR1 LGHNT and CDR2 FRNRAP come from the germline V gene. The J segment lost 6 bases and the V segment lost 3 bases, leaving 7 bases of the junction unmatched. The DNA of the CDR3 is TGTGCTAGTGGTTTTTCCGGGACTAGCGGGGGGGCCCCCGGGGAGCTGTTTTTT. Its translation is CASGFSGTSGGAPGELFF.

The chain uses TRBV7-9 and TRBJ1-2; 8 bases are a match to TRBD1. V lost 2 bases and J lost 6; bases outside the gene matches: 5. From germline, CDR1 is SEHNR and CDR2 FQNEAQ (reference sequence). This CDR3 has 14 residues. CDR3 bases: TGTGCCAGCAGCTTACCAGGGGGCGCGGATGGCTACACCTTC. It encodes CASSLPGGADGYTF.

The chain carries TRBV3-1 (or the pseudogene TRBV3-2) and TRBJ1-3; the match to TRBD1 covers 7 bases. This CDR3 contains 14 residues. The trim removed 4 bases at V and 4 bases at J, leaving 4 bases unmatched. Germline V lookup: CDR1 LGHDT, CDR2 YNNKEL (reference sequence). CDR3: CASSPTGTGNTIYF. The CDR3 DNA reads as TGTGCCAGCAGCCCGACAGGGACGGGAAACACCATATATTTT.

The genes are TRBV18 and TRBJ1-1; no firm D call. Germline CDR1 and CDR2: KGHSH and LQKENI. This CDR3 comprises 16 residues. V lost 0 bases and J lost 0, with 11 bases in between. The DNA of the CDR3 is TGTGCCAGCTCACCACCGGGCGGGCGGTTGAACACTGAAGCTTTCTTT. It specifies CASSPPGGRLNTEAFF.

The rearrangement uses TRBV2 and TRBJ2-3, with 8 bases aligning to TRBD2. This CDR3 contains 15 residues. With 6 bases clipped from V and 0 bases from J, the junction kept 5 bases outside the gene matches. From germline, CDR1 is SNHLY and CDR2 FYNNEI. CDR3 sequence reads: CASRGTRTSTDTQYF. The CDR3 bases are TGTGCCAGCAGAGGGACTAGGACTAGCACAGATACGCAGTATTTT. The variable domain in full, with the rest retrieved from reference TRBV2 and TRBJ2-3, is EPEVTQTPSHQVTQMGQEVILRCVPISNHLYFYWYRQILGQKVEFLVSFYNNEISEKSEIFDDQFSVERPDGSNFTLKIRSTKLEDSAMYFCASRGTRTSTDTQYFGPGTRLTVL.

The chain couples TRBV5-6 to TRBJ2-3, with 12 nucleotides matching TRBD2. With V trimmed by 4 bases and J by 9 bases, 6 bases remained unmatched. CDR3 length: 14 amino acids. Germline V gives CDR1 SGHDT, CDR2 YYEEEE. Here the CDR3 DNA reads TGTGCCAGCAGCCACCTAGCGGGGGGGCCCACGCAGTATTTT. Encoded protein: CASSHLAGGPTQYF.

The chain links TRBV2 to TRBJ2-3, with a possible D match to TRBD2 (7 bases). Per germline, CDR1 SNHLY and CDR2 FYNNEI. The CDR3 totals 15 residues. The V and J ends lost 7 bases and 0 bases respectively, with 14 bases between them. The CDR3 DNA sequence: TGTGCCAGCAAGGGGGGGGTGCCTAGCACAGATACGCAGTATTTT. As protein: CASKGGVPSTDTQYF. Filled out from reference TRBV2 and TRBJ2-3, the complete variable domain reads EPEVTQTPSHQVTQMGQEVILRCVPISNHLYFYWYRQILGQKVEFLVSFYNNEISEKSEIFDDQFSVERPDGSNFTLKIRSTKLEDSAMYFCASKGGVPSTDTQYFGPGTRLTVL.

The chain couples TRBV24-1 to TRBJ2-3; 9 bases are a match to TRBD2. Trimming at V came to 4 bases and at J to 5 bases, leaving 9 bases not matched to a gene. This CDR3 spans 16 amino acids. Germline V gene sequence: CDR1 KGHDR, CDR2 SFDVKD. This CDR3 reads CATSEAGRGGLDTQYF. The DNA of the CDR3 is TGTGCCACCAGTGAAGCGGGGCGGGGGGGCCTAGATACGCAGTATTTT.

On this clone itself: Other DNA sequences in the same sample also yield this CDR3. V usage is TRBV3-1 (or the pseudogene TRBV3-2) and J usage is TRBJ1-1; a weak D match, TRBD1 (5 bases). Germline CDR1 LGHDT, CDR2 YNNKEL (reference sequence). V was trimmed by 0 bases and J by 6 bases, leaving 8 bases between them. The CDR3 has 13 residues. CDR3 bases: TGTGCCAGCAGCCAAGAGGGGGGGGCTGAAGCTTTCTTT. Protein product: CASSQEGGAEAFF.

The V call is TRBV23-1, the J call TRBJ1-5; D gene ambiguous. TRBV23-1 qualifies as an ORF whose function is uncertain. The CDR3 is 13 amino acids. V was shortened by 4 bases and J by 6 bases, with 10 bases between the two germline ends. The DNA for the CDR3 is TGCGCCAGCAGTCTCCCACCAGGTCAGCCCCAGCATTTT. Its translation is CASSLPPGQPQHF.

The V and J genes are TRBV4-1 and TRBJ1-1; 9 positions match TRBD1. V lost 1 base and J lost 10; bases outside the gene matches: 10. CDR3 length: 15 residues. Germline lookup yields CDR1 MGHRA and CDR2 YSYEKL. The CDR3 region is CASSQANRGQVGAFF. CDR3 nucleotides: TGCGCCAGCAGCCAAGCCAACAGGGGGCAAGTGGGAGCTTTCTTT.

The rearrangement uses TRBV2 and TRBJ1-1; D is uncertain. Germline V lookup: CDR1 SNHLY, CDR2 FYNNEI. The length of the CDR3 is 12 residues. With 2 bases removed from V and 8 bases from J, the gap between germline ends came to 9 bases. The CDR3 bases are TGTGCCAGCAGTGAATGGGCCACCGAAGCTTTCTTT. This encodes CASSEWATEAFF.

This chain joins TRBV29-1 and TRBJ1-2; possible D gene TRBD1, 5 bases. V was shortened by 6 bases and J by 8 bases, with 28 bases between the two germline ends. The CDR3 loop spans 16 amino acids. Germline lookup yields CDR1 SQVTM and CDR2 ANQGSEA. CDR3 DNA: TGCAGCGTCACCCGCGGGGCCACAGCAGCCGGGGGGGGCTACACCTTC. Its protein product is CSVTRGATAAGGGYTF.

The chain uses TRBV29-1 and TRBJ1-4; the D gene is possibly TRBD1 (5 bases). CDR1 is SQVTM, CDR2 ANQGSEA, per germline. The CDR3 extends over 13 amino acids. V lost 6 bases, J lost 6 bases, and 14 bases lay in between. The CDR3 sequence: CSVSGTGDEKLFF. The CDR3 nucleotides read TGCAGCGTGTCCGGGACGGGGGATGAAAAACTGTTTTTT. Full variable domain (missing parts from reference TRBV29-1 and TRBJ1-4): SAVISQKPSRDICQRGTSLTIQCQVDSQVTMMFWYRQQPGQSLTLIATANQGSEATYESGFVIDKFPISRPNLTFSTLTVSNMSPEDSSIYLCSVSGTGDEKLFFGSGTQLSVL.

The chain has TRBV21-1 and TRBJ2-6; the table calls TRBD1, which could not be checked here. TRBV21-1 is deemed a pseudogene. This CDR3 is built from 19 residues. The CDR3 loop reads CASSKAPRTGTSGANVLTF. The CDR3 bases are TGTGCCAGCAGCAAAGCGCCTAGGACAGGGACCTCTGGGGCCAACGTCCTGACTTTC.

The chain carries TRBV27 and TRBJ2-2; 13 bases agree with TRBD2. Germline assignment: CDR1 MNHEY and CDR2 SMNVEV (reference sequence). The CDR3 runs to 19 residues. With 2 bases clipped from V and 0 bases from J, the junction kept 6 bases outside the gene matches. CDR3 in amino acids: CASSLPTGLAGANTGELFF. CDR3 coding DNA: TGTGCCAGCAGTTTACCAACAGGACTAGCGGGGGCGAACACCGGGGAGCTGTTTTTT.

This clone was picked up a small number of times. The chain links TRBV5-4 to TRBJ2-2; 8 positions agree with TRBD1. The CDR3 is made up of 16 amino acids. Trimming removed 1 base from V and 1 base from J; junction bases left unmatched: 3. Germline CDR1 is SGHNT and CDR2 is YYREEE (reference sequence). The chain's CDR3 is CASSLITGGNTGELFF. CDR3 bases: TGTGCCAGCAGCTTGATTACAGGGGGGAACACCGGGGAGCTGTTTTTT.

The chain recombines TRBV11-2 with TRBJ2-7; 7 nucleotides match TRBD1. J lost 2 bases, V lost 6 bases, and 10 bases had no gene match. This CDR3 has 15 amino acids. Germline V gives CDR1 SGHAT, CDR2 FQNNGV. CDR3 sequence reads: CASRYPGTDPYEQYV. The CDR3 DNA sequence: TGTGCCAGCAGATACCCCGGGACAGACCCCTACGAGCAGTACGTC.

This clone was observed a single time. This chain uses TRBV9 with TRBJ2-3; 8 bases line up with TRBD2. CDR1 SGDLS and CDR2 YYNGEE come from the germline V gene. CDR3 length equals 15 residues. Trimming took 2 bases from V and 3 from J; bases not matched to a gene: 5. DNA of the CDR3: TGTGCCAGCAGCGTCGGGGGGGCGAGGACAGATACGCAGTATTTT. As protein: CASSVGGARTDTQYF.

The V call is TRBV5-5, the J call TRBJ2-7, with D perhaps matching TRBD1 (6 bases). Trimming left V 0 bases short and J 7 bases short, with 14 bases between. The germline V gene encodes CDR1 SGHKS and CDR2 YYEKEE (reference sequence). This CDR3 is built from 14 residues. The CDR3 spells CASSLVQGRWEQYV. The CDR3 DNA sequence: TGTGCCAGCAGCTTGGTACAGGGAAGATGGGAGCAGTACGTC.

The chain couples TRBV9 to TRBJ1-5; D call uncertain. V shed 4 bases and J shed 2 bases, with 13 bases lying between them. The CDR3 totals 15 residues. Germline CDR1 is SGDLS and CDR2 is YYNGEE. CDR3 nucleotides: TGTGCCAGCAGCCCCCCCGGCAGCGGCAATCAGCCCCAGCATTTT. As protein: CASSPPGSGNQPQHF.